Below, one T cell receptor beta chain is given with its context. This entry is derived from a study of blood T cell repertoires in COVID-19. Overall study: Material from acute and convalescent COVID-19 was sourced from the United States, Italy and Spain. In each case, the material was cDNA or gDNA derived from T cells, B-cell-depleted T cells, or PBMCs.

V was trimmed by 10 bases and J by 4 bases, leaving 16 bases between them. This CDR3 has 13 amino acids. The assay was immunoSEQ multiplex PCR, and TCRdb's table has in-frame clones only and misses some. Of about 49,000 clones in the sample, 80% to 85% were seen once. The specimen sequenced was peripheral blood. The gene calls are TRBV12-3 or TRBV12-4 and TRBJ1-2; the D gene is possibly TRBD1 (5 bases). This TCR was sampled from a woman aged 80 or over with COVID-19, enrolled during active disease. The DNA of the CDR3 is TGTGCCATACGAAGGGGCCCTGGCTATGGCTACACCTTC. This codes for CAIRRGPGYGYTF.